Listed below are T cell receptor beta chains from one sample, sequenced in a study of early T cells in non-severe SARS-CoV-2 infection. TCRdb ran MiXCR on the 5' RACE reads and lists one entry per CDR3 protein. Of some 87,000 distinct CDR3 sequences detected, roughly 13% appear once; the ten largest clones hold 1.1%. Sequencing used whole blood. These receptors came from an adult who was a healthcare worker with PCR-confirmed SARS-CoV-2 infection or an uninfected control (not recorded which). CDR3s include the opening cysteine and the closing phenylalanine or tryptophan.

TRBV29-1	CSVREQGANYGYTF
TRBV19	CASTSGGNTEAFF
TRBV6-6	CASSYPLGSPGHESDQPQHF
TRBV7-9	CASSGAERGAFF
TRBV28	CASRTGGAYAFF
TRBV6-2/TRBV6-3	CASSFSGTAYQPQHF
TRBV20-1	CSARDEGRIPYNEQFF
TRBV30	CAWSVLGQPNTEAFF
TRBV6-1	CASSRDGGGLEQPQHF
TRBV12-2	CASRLLASGRADTQYF
TRBV6-1	CASKPAGGIQPQHF
TRBV6-1	CASSGTASGANVLTF
TRBV29-1	CSAKGQLNSYEQYF
TRBV6-6	CASTPRGQGGNQPQHF
TRBV30	CAWSSGPQETQYF
TRBV7-2	CASSPYPGQAGSQPQHF
TRBV18	CASSPSRGPPQHF
TRBV12-3/TRBV12-4	CASRVRGLDYGYTF
TRBV11-2	CASSIGIAGTLSTDTQYF
TRBV7-6	CASSPQDDTQYF
TRBV6-2/TRBV6-3	CASRDYLPNEQFF
TRBV28	CASKRDRFEAFF
TRBV12-3/TRBV12-4	CASSLTGPNYGYTF
TRBV14	CASSQVNRVSYNEQFF
TRBV4-1	CASSQEAGVYEQYF
TRBV28	CASSPSAPGNGEKLFF
TRBV11-2	CASSLRGSEAYEQYF
TRBV5-4	CASSVGLAGDTQYF
TRBV13	CASSSTGTKNTEAFF
TRBV19	CASSIRTGAGWYEQYF
TRBV6-2/TRBV6-3	CASSNAGTAYQPQHF
TRBV4-3	CASSQDGRNTEAFF
TRBV4-1	CASSQVQGAPVEQFF
TRBV28	CASSFPAGGPREQFF
TRBV18	CASSPWGYPYEQYF
TRBV7-9	CASSLAGGESADTQYF
TRBV15	CATSTRAGGYNEQFF
TRBV10-2	CASSDVSGSYNEQFF
TRBV20-1	CSARDYLGGGDTQYF
TRBV6-2/TRBV6-3	CASSYSRTSGRVAGNEQFF
TRBV9	CASSVGGRGGIQYF
TRBV10-1	CASSAGLGWSETQYF
TRBV6-4	CASSDGSGTGGTDTQYF
TRBV18	CASSPRQLFSGANVLTF
TRBV20-1	CSADDRTGLRGELFF
TRBV29-1	CSVLTGTDTQYF
TRBV23-1	CASIRTGQGMDEQYF
TRBV25-1	CASSSGSGGNQPQHF
TRBV12-3/TRBV12-4	CASRGTESYGYTF
TRBV4-3	CASSQSGQSNEQFF
TRBV29-1	CSVEDGSGGGLLTF
TRBV27	CASSFRASYEQYF
TRBV3-1	CASSQSGKVRNEQFF
TRBV7-9	CASSARDSPTYEQYF
TRBV28	CASSFPQGIHEQYF
TRBV6-5	CASSYQGQQENIQYF
TRBV28	CASNPGYNSPLHF
TRBV9	CASSVRQGLTSTDTQYF
TRBV9	CASSVALSGSGNEQFF